These T cell receptor beta chains were read from a single sample in a study of T cells after yellow fever vaccination. MiXCR, run by TCRdb on the 5' RACE reads, gives a single entry per CDR3 protein. The sample contains some 300,000 distinct CDR3 sequences, roughly 8.7% of which appear only once. The sample in question was CD4+ T cells sorted from PBMCs, obtained 5 days after the yellow fever booster vaccination. These receptors were collected from a man younger than 35 who received the YFV17D yellow fever vaccine. Each CDR3 is given with its conserved first and last residue. The order of the fields is D gene, J gene, V gene, clone size, CDR3 protein, CDR3 DNA. A D gene is named only where the DNA matches it firmly. The size entry is marked missing in some rows and otherwise reads once, few, many or a size class.

D: -; J: TRBJ2-1; V: TRBV7-3; size: -; CDR3: CASSPSREAYNEQFF; DNA: TGTGCCAGCAGCCCGTCCAGGGAGGCCTACAATGAGCAGTTCTTC
D: -; J: TRBJ2-5; V: TRBV5-8; size: few; CDR3: CASSLGAIQETQYF; DNA: TGTGCCAGCAGCTTGGGAGCTATCCAAGAGACCCAGTACTTC
D: -; J: TRBJ2-3; V: TRBV7-6; size: many; CDR3: CASSLAVSPRTDTQYF; DNA: TGTGCCAGCAGCTTAGCGGTCAGTCCTCGCACAGATACGCAGTATTTT
D: -; J: TRBJ2-5; V: TRBV11-2; size: -; CDR3: CAVSPGPRETQYF; DNA: TGTGCAGTTTCTCCTGGGCCTCGAGAGACCCAGTACTTC
D: -; J: TRBJ2-2; V: TRBV12-3/TRBV12-4; size: -; CDR3: CASSSLRGWPGELFF; DNA: TGTGCCAGCAGTTCCCTGAGGGGCTGGCCCGGGGAGCTGTTTTTT
D: TRBD2; J: TRBJ2-2; V: TRBV11-2; size: few; CDR3: CASSFSGGWNTGELFF; DNA: TGTGCCAGCAGCTTCAGCGGGGGCTGGAACACCGGGGAGCTGTTTTTT
D: -; J: TRBJ2-5; V: TRBV5-1; size: -; CDR3: CASSFGTSSPGETQYF; DNA: TGCGCCAGCAGCTTTGGTACTTCTTCTCCTGGGGAGACCCAGTACTTC
D: -; J: TRBJ1-2; V: TRBV9; size: -; CDR3: CASSPRQGTYGYTF; DNA: TGTGCCAGCAGCCCCCGTCAGGGAACCTATGGCTACACCTTC
D: -; J: TRBJ1-5; V: TRBV27; size: many; CDR3: CASSLSGGRRQPQHF; DNA: TGTGCCAGCAGTCTCTCCGGAGGGAGGCGTCAGCCCCAGCATTTT
D: TRBD1; J: TRBJ2-1; V: TRBV18; size: few; CDR3: CASSPAGGYNEQFF; DNA: TGTGCCAGCTCACCAGCAGGGGGCTACAATGAGCAGTTCTTC
D: TRBD2; J: TRBJ2-3; V: TRBV20-1; size: -; CDR3: CSARDPTSGGPGDTQYF; DNA: TGCAGTGCTAGAGATCCGACTAGCGGGGGGCCCGGGGATACGCAGTATTTT
D: -; J: TRBJ1-3; V: TRBV5-1; size: few; CDR3: CASSLAPTDSGNTIYF; DNA: TGCGCCAGCAGCTTGGCCCCGACAGACTCTGGAAACACCATATATTTT
D: TRBD1; J: TRBJ1-4; V: TRBV12-3/TRBV12-4; size: -; CDR3: CASSSRGQSNEKLFF; DNA: TGTGCCAGCAGTTCACGGGGACAGAGTAATGAAAAACTGTTTTTT
D: TRBD1; J: TRBJ1-5; V: TRBV4-3; size: many; CDR3: CASSQDGDSEQPQHF; DNA: TGCGCCAGCAGCCAAGATGGGGACAGTGAACAGCCCCAGCATTTT
D: -; J: TRBJ2-5; V: TRBV7-6; size: many; CDR3: CASSGDWGETQYF; DNA: TGTGCCAGCAGCGGGGACTGGGGGGAGACCCAGTACTTC
D: TRBD1; J: TRBJ1-1; V: TRBV18; size: -; CDR3: CASSRGQGEYRGAMEAFF; DNA: TGTGCCAGCTCAAGGGGACAGGGCGAATATCGGGGTGCTATGGAAGCTTTCTTT
D: -; J: TRBJ2-2; V: TRBV5-1; size: -; CDR3: CASSLGGTRLTGELFF; DNA: TGCGCCAGCAGCTTGGGAGGGACGAGGCTTACCGGGGAGCTGTTTTTT
D: -; J: TRBJ1-2; V: TRBV28; size: many; CDR3: CASSLSRDYGYTF; DNA: TGTGCCAGCAGTTTATCCCGAGACTATGGCTACACCTTC
D: TRBD1; J: TRBJ2-1; V: TRBV7-7; size: -; CDR3: CATSRDRANEQFF; DNA: TGTGCCACATCGCGGGACAGGGCCAATGAGCAGTTCTTC
D: -; J: TRBJ1-2; V: TRBV5-1; size: -; CDR3: CASSPAQPGVYGYTF; DNA: TGCGCCAGCAGCCCTGCTCAGCCGGGGGTCTATGGCTACACCTTC
D: TRBD1; J: TRBJ2-7; V: TRBV7-9; size: -; CDR3: CASSPLSDRGEQYF; DNA: TGTGCCAGCAGCCCATTATCCGACAGGGGCGAGCAGTACTTC
D: -; J: TRBJ2-5; V: TRBV11-2; size: few; CDR3: CASSGPQETQYF; DNA: TGTGCCAGCAGCGGGCCTCAAGAGACCCAGTACTTC
D: -; J: TRBJ2-1; V: TRBV3-1; size: few; CDR3: CASSQAGTLDNEQFF; DNA: TGTGCCAGCAGCCAAGCCGGGACCCTCGACAATGAGCAGTTCTTC
D: -; J: TRBJ1-5; V: TRBV5-6; size: -; CDR3: CASSFSTNNQPQHF; DNA: TGTGCCAGCAGCTTTAGTACAAACAATCAGCCCCAGCATTTT
D: TRBD1; J: TRBJ2-1; V: TRBV11-2; size: few; CDR3: CASRKGQDPFF; DNA: TGTGCCAGCAGGAAGGGACAGGACCCGTTCTTC
D: -; J: TRBJ2-1; V: TRBV5-1; size: many; CDR3: CASSFGGGSTYNEQFF; DNA: TGCGCCAGCAGCTTCGGAGGGGGGTCAACCTACAATGAGCAGTTCTTC
D: -; J: TRBJ2-3; V: TRBV24-1; size: few; CDR3: CATSDPGVGDTQYF; DNA: TGTGCCACCAGTGACCCGGGCGTTGGGGATACGCAGTATTTT
D: -; J: TRBJ1-1; V: TRBV6-1; size: -; CDR3: CASTVGYVGNTEAFF; DNA: TGTGCCAGCACCGTGGGGTATGTAGGGAACACTGAAGCTTTCTTT